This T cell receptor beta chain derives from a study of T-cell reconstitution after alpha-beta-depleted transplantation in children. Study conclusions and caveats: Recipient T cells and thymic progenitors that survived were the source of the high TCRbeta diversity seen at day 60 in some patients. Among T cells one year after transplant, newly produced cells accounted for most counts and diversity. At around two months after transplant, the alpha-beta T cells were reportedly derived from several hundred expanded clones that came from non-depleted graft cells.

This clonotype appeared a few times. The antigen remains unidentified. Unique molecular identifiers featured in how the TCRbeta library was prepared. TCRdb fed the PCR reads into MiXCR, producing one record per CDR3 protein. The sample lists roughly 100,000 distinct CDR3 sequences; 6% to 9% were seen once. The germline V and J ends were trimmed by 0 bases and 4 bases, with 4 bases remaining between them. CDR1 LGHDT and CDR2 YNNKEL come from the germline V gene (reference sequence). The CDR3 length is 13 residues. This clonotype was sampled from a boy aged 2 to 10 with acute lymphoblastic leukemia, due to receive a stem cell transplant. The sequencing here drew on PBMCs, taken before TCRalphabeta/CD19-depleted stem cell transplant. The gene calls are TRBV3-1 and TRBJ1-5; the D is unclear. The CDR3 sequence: CASSQDRNQPQHF. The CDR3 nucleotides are TGTGCCAGCAGCCAAGACAGGAATCAGCCCCAGCATTTT.